The table lists the clone carrying this T cell receptor beta chain with a few counts. What it binds is unknown. This entry is derived from a study of vaccination and CD4 T cells after COVID-19. Looking at the study overall: The cells were exposed to overlapping spike peptides originating from SARS-CoV-2, HCoV-NL63, HCoV-OC43 and HCoV-229E for stimulation.

Sequenced with the Oncomine TCR Beta short-read assay was DNA taken from cultured CD4+ T cells. TCRdb re-analysed the PCR reads in MiXCR, keeping a single row per CDR3 protein. The sample lists about 16,000 distinct CDR3 sequences; around 46% were seen once. This CDR3 comprises 14 residues. Germline values: CDR1 SNHLY, CDR2 FYNNEI. Deletions cut 5 bases from V and 5 bases from J, with 16 bases between. Treatment denoted: approximately 11-day PBMC culture with coronavirus spike peptide pools or control peptides (ViraFEST assay). The chain is built from TRBV2 and TRBJ2-7, with D perhaps TRBD2 (5 bases). The receptor was derived from a human donor who had recovered from COVID-19. Source material: CD4+ T cells from blood, cultured in vitro. CDR3 nucleotides: TGTGCCAGCAGTCCGACGGGATCTCCTAACGAGCAGTACTTC. This gives the protein CASSPTGSPNEQYF.